This TCR beta chain stems from a study of PD-L1 blockade in urothelial cancer. Across the study: Analyses were performed on blood at 3 weeks after treatment start (the second dose) and at 6 weeks. The median T cell count in blood samples was 141,255.

Overall study findings and caveats: Better survival was forecast by a pretreatment blood TCR clonality below the median. When measured at 3 weeks, tumor-associated blood clones expanded more in durable-benefit patients.

Turning to this clone: Its antigen is not known.

Germline loops: CDR1 SEHNR, CDR2 FQNEAQ (reference sequence). The germline V and J ends were trimmed by 6 bases and 3 bases, with 12 bases remaining between them. The CDR3 covers 15 residues. Time point: pretreatment peripheral blood. TCRdb keeps only in-frame clones here, not all; method: immunoSEQ multiplex PCR. This table has 70,000 to 75,000 clones, 85% to 90% appearing once. The receptor's source is a man aged 65 to 79 with urothelial cancer. The V call is TRBV7-9, the J call TRBJ2-6, with D hard to call. The source material was PBMCs, sampled around atezolizumab (anti-PD-L1) treatment. DNA of the CDR3: TGTGCCAGCAGTCCTCGTGCGGTTGGGGCCAACGTCCTGACTTTC. Its protein product is CASSPRAVGANVLTF.